The 29 T cell receptor beta chains presented below share a single source sample, sequenced in a study of long-term antiretroviral therapy in people with HIV. This was the immunoSEQ v3.0 assay at survey level. Assay: immunoSEQ multiplex PCR; the TCRdb copy retains only in-frame clones and omits some. Of roughly 24,000 clones listed, approximately 87% are singletons. This sample comprised unsorted PBMCs, obtained approximately 4.8 years after starting antiretroviral therapy. The receptors originated from a man aged 35 to 55 with HIV.

The chain links TRBV10-3 to TRBJ1-1, with 9 bases fitting TRBD1. Germline CDR1 and CDR2: ENHRY and SYGVKD. V shed 8 bases, J shed 0 bases, and the junction held 4 bases outside the gene matches. This CDR3 is 14 amino acids long. The CDR3 region has the DNA TGTGCCATCGGACAGGGGTTAATGAACACTGAAGCTTTCTTT. It yields the protein CAIGQGLMNTEAFF.

This clone has a single count. The J gene is TRBJ2-1, the V gene TRBV5-4; no clear D gene. The CDR3 loop spans 11 amino acids. The germline CDR1 and CDR2 sequences are SGHNT and YYREEE (reference sequence). The V end lost 4 bases, the J end lost 4 bases, and 3 bases lay between the germline ends. CDR3 nucleotides: TGTGCCAGCAGCGAGTACAATGAGCAGTTCTTC. It yields the protein CASSEYNEQFF.

The chain uses TRBV6-6 and TRBJ2-3; the match to TRBD2 covers 8 bases. The CDR3 spans 13 residues. Trimming took 5 bases from V and 4 from J; bases not matched to a gene: 2. The germline V gene encodes CDR1 MNHNY and CDR2 SVGAGI (reference sequence). The DNA of the CDR3 is TGTGCCAGCAGTCGGGAGGGCGCAGATACGCAGTATTTT. Translating it yields CASSREGADTQYF.

The rearrangement joins TRBV5-6 to TRBJ2-7; a possible D gene is TRBD1 (5 bases). V was cut by 0 bases and J by 3 bases, with 13 bases left in between. Germline CDR1 and CDR2: SGHDT and YYEEEE. The CDR3 length is 15 residues. CDR3 DNA sequence: TGTGCCAGCAGCTTGGTGGGGCGTCCCATCTACGAGCAGTACTTC. This translates into CASSLVGRPIYEQYF.

This rearrangement joins TRBV19 to TRBJ1-1; TRBD1 aligns across 9 bases. CDR3 size: 17 residues. CDR1 is LNHDA and CDR2 is SQIVND in the germline V gene (reference sequence). V shed 6 bases and J 1 base; nucleotides not matched to a gene: 12. The CDR3 region has the DNA TGTGCCAGTAGAAATTTGATGGGACAGGGAAGGAACACTGAAGCTTTCTTT. Protein sequence: CASRNLMGQGRNTEAFF.

The chain is built from TRBV6-5 and TRBJ1-2; D not resolved. CDR1 is MNHEY, CDR2 SVGAGI, per germline. The CDR3 length is 16 residues. Trimming left V 2 bases short and J 7 bases short, with 20 bases between. The CDR3 sequence is CASSYNPRGILGGYTF. The DNA of the CDR3 is TGTGCCAGCAGTTACAACCCCCGTGGGATCTTAGGTGGCTACACCTTC.

The V call is TRBV19, the J call TRBJ1-3; D gene uncertain. This CDR3 spans 15 amino acids. Trimming pared 5 bases from V and 4 bases from J, leaving 15 bases between. Germline assignment: CDR1 LNHDA and CDR2 SQIVND (reference sequence). CDR3 protein: CASSSGLGGGNTIYF. DNA of the CDR3: TGTGCCAGTAGTTCGGGTCTCGGAGGCGGAAACACCATATATTTT. The full variable domain, completed using reference TRBV19 and TRBJ1-3, is DGGITQSPKYLFRKEGQNVTLSCEQNLNHDAMYWYRQDPGQGLRLIYYSQIVNDFQKGDIAEGYSVSREKKESFPLTVTSAQKNPTAFYLCASSSGLGGGNTIYFGEGSWLTVV.

In nucleotides, the CDR3 is TGCGCCAGCAGCTTGGCGGCAGATACGCAGTATTTT. Its protein is CASSLAADTQYF. The chain couples TRBV5-1 to TRBJ2-3; no reliable D call. CDR3 length: 12 amino acids. With 0 bases removed from V and 4 bases from J, the gap between germline ends came to 3 bases. Germline loops: CDR1 SGHRS, CDR2 YFSETQ.

This clone occurred once. The chain recombines TRBV5-4 with TRBJ2-1; TRBD2 agrees at 8 bases. Germline V gene lookup returns CDR1 SGHNT and CDR2 YYREEE (reference sequence). Germline trimming cut 9 bases from V and 6 bases from J; bases unmatched to any gene: 11. The CDR3 runs to 14 residues. The CDR3 DNA reads TGTGCCACCAACCTACCCGGGGGGGGCAATGAGCAGTTCTTC. Protein: CATNLPGGGNEQFF. The entire variable domain, with the rest obtained from reference TRBV5-4 and TRBJ2-1, is as follows: ETGVTQSPTHLIKTRGQQVTLRCSSQSGHNTVSWYQQALGQGPQFIFQYYREEENGRGNFPPRFSGLQFPNYSSELNVNALELDDSALYLCATNLPGGGNEQFFGPGTRLTVL.

The chain is built from TRBV5-4 and TRBJ2-5; a possible D gene is TRBD2 (5 bases). V lost 1 base, J lost 5 bases, and 18 bases lay in between. CDR1 and CDR2 from the germline V gene are SGHNT and YYREEE (reference sequence). The CDR3 has 16 amino acids. The CDR3 protein is CASSLNLGLKTETQYF. The CDR3 bases are TGTGCCAGCAGCTTGAATCTAGGACTCAAGACCGAGACCCAGTACTTC.

This sequence joins TRBV10-1 and TRBJ2-1; maybe TRBD2 (5 bases). CDR1 is WNHNN and CDR2 is SYGVQD in the germline V gene (reference sequence). The CDR3 contains 15 residues. V lost 5 bases, J lost 3 bases, and 14 bases lay in between. The CDR3 region is CASSPGKTHYNEQFF. The CDR3 nucleotides read TGCGCCAGCAGTCCCGGGAAGACTCACTACAATGAGCAGTTCTTC.

Regarding this clone: The same CDR3 can be traced to other DNA sequences in this sample. The chain couples TRBV6-1 to TRBJ2-5; 12 nucleotides match TRBD2. V shed 2 bases and J 2 bases; nucleotides not matched to a gene: 0. The CDR3 sequence is 15 residues long. Germline CDR1 and CDR2: MNHNS and SASEGT. The CDR3 here is CASSELAGGQETQYF. In DNA form, the CDR3 reads TGTGCCAGCAGTGAACTAGCGGGGGGGCAAGAGACCCAGTACTTC.

This chain links TRBV4-2 with TRBJ2-2; 7 nucleotides agree with TRBD2. This CDR3 is built from 15 residues. In germline, CDR1 is LGHNA, CDR2 YNFKEQ. V trimming: 1 base; J trimming: 1 base; junction bases outside the gene matches: 0. The CDR3 DNA reads TGTGCCAGCAGCCAAGCGGGAGGGAACACCGGGGAGCTGTTTTTT. Residues: CASSQAGGNTGELFF.

The chain couples TRBV4-1 to TRBJ2-1; TRBD2 agrees at 11 bases. Germline lookup yields CDR1 MGHRA and CDR2 YSYEKL. The CDR3 runs to 15 residues. Trimming removed 7 bases from V and 3 bases from J; junction bases left unmatched: 5. The CDR3 DNA reads as TGCGCCAGCACAGGTACTAGCGGGAGCTACAATGAGCAGTTCTTC. It specifies CASTGTSGSYNEQFF.

The chain employs TRBV11-2 and TRBJ2-5; 7 bases agree with TRBD2. The CDR3 contains 14 residues. Per germline, CDR1 SGHAT and CDR2 FQNNGV. V was clipped by 4 bases and J by 0 bases; unmatched bases: 2. The CDR3: CASSWLADQETQYF. CDR3 bases: TGTGCCAGCAGCTGGCTAGCGGACCAAGAGACCCAGTACTTC.

This clone appeared once. This rearrangement joins TRBV19 to TRBJ2-7; 9 positions match TRBD1. Trimming took 5 bases from V and 2 from J; bases not matched to a gene: 7. Germline V gene lookup returns CDR1 LNHDA and CDR2 SQIVND (reference sequence). There are 15 residues in the CDR3. CDR3 sequence: CASSSGQGSAYEQYF. CDR3 nucleotide sequence: TGTGCCAGTAGTTCGGGACAGGGTAGCGCCTACGAGCAGTACTTC.

The chain uses TRBV13 and TRBJ1-2; possible D gene TRBD1, 5 bases. V was pared by 5 bases and J by 8 bases, with 21 bases between. Germline V gene data show CDR1 as PRHDT and CDR2 as FYEKMQ (reference sequence). This CDR3 has 15 residues. The DNA for the CDR3 is TGTGCCAGCAGCCCGACGTCCTATGGGGGTGAGGGCTACACCTTC. Residues: CASSPTSYGGEGYTF. Complete variable domain (other parts from reference TRBV13 and TRBJ1-2): AAGVIQSPRHLIKEKRETATLKCYPIPRHDTVYWYQQGPGQDPQFLISFYEKMQSDKGSIPDRFSAQQFSDYHSELNMSSLELGDSALYFCASSPTSYGGEGYTFGSGTRLTVV.

The genes are TRBV5-1 and TRBJ2-1, with D perhaps matching TRBD1 (6 bases). Germline-derived CDR1 and CDR2 are SGHRS and YFSETQ. The V end was cut by 2 bases, the J end by 5 bases, with 14 bases between. The CDR3 sequence is 15 residues long. The CDR3 DNA follows: TGCGCCAGCAGCTTTGAGGCAGGGGTCCACAATGAGCAGTTCTTC. Translating it yields CASSFEAGVHNEQFF.

The J gene is TRBJ1-1, the V gene TRBV10-2; tentative D call: TRBD1 (6 bases). This CDR3 has 14 amino acids. Germline assignment: CDR1 WSHSY and CDR2 SAAADI. Trimming left V 6 bases short and J 4 bases short, with 15 bases between. The CDR3 loop reads CASRSRGGGTEAFF. In DNA, the CDR3 is TGCGCCAGCAGGTCTCGAGGGGGAGGCACTGAAGCTTTCTTT.

The rearrangement uses TRBV5-1 and TRBJ2-2; D is undetermined. Trimming cost V 1 base and J 7 bases, with 11 bases left between them. Germline-derived CDR1 and CDR2 are SGHRS and YFSETQ. The length of the CDR3 is 14 residues. The CDR3 DNA reads as TGCGCCAGCAGCTTGACCCTTTCTGGCGGGGAGCTGTTTTTT. This codes for CASSLTLSGGELFF.

V and J are TRBV9 and TRBJ1-1; D unclear. CDR1 and CDR2 (germline): SGDLS, YYNGEE. Trimming pared 3 bases from V and 4 bases from J, leaving 10 bases between. This CDR3 contains 13 residues. The CDR3: CASSGTLGTEAFF. CDR3 bases: TGTGCCAGCAGCGGCACGTTGGGCACTGAAGCTTTCTTT.

The rearrangement uses TRBV10-3 and TRBJ2-1; a weak D match, TRBD2 (5 bases). V was clipped by 2 bases and J by 6 bases, with 14 bases between them. CDR1 and CDR2 (germline): ENHRY, SYGVKD. The CDR3 has 15 amino acids. CDR3 DNA: TGTGCCATCAGTGAGCAGCAGAATCGGGGCAATGAGCAGTTCTTC. Protein: CAISEQQNRGNEQFF.

The chain has TRBV9 and TRBJ2-2; maybe TRBD2 (6 bases). Looked up from germline, CDR1 is SGDLS and CDR2 is YYNGEE. The ends were cut back, 0 bases at V and 0 bases at J, with 9 bases in the middle. The length of the CDR3 is 16 residues. DNA of the CDR3: TGTGCCAGCAGCGTAGATTGGGGGGCGAACACCGGGGAGCTGTTTTTT. Residues: CASSVDWGANTGELFF.

This chain joins TRBV25-1 and TRBJ1-1; 7 positions match TRBD1. Trimming took 2 bases from V and 6 from J; bases not matched to a gene: 6. The germline gives CDR1 MGHDK, CDR2 SYGVNS. The CDR3 length is 14 residues. In DNA, the CDR3 is TGTGCCAGCAGTGAACGGGACAGTTCGGCTGAAGCTTTCTTT. Amino acids: CASSERDSSAEAFF. Full variable domain (remainder filled in from reference TRBV25-1 and TRBJ1-1): EADIYQTPRYLVIGTGKKITLECSQTMGHDKMYWYQQDPGMELHLIHYSYGVNSTEKGDLSSESTVSRIRTEHFPLTLESARPSHTSQYLCASSERDSSAEAFFGQGTRLTVV.

V usage is TRBV27 and J usage is TRBJ2-3, with unresolved D. Trimming shortened V by 6 bases and J by 0 bases, and 10 bases separated the two germline ends. Germline V lookup: CDR1 MNHEY, CDR2 SMNVEV (reference sequence). The CDR3 totals 14 residues. DNA of the CDR3: TGTGCCAGCAGAGATGGACGGAGCACAGATACGCAGTATTTT. Its protein is CASRDGRSTDTQYF.

The V call is TRBV18, the J call TRBJ1-6; D perhaps matches TRBD1 (5 bases). The V and J ends lost 3 bases and 0 bases respectively, with 18 bases between them. The CDR3 covers 19 residues. Germline assignment: CDR1 KGHSH and CDR2 LQKENI. CDR3 DNA: TGTGCCAGCTCACCTTTGGACATTCCGAGAAGCTCCTATAATTCACCCCTCCACTTT. Translated: CASSPLDIPRSSYNSPLHF.

The rearrangement uses TRBV27 and TRBJ1-2; 9 bases align to TRBD1. The junction had 10 bases not matched to a gene; V was cut back by 3 bases and J by 8 bases. CDR1 MNHEY and CDR2 SMNVEV come from the germline V gene (reference sequence). The CDR3 runs 15 residues. CDR3 nucleotide sequence: TGTGCCAGCAGTTTCTCCGGGACAGGGACAAGGGGCTACACCTTC. Amino acids: CASSFSGTGTRGYTF.

This clone was seen only a few times. CDR3 residues: CASSVTGGGQPQHF. CDR3 DNA: TGCGCCAGCAGCGTCACAGGGGGCGGACAGCCCCAGCATTTT. The J gene is TRBJ1-5, the V gene TRBV5-1, with 9 bases aligning to TRBD1. The length of the CDR3 is 14 residues. The V gene end was trimmed by 4 bases and the J gene end by 7 bases; junction bases not matched to a gene: 6. Germline CDR1 is SGHRS and CDR2 is YFSETQ. Supplemented by reference TRBV5-1 and TRBJ1-5, the full variable domain reads KAGVTQTPRYLIKTRGQQVTLSCSPISGHRSVSWYQQTPGQGLQFLFEYFSETQRNKGNFPGRFSGRQFSNSRSEMNVSTLELGDSALYLCASSVTGGGQPQHFGDGTRLSIL.

The V gene is TRBV5-6, the J gene TRBJ1-1, with D unresolved. Germline CDR1 SGHDT, CDR2 YYEEEE. The V gene lost 1 base and the J gene lost 5 bases, with 3 bases spanning the gap. This CDR3 has 11 residues. This CDR3 reads CASSLSTEAFF. For the CDR3, the DNA is TGTGCCAGCAGCTTGAGTACTGAAGCTTTCTTT.